What follows are 24 T cell receptor beta chains derived from one specimen sequenced in a study of blood T cell repertoires in COVID-19. Produced via immunoSEQ multiplex PCR; TCRdb's table is partial and in-frame only. Among 150,000 to 200,000 clones listed, roughly 82% were seen once. Sequenced input: PBMCs or T cells enriched from blood (not recorded which). The receptors were sampled from a man in his forties or fifties who had recovered from COVID-19.

This chain links TRBV15 with TRBJ1-5; 8 nucleotides match TRBD1. With 3 bases clipped from V and 7 bases from J, the junction kept 8 bases outside the gene matches. The CDR3 contains 15 residues. Germline values: CDR1 LNHNV, CDR2 YYDKDF (reference sequence). As DNA, the CDR3 is TGTGCCACCAGCAGGCAGACAGGGGTATGGCAGCCCCAGCATTTT. Translation gives CATSRQTGVWQPQHF.

The chain links TRBV5-7 to TRBJ1-5; 7 nucleotides match TRBD1. TRBV5-7 is noted as an ORF with a role that remains uncertain. The CDR3 sequence is 13 residues long. The junction had 5 bases not matched to a gene; V was cut back by 4 bases and J by 7 bases. The CDR3 DNA follows: TGTGCCAGCAGCCACAGGGGCGGGCAGCCCCAGCATTTT. This gives the protein CASSHRGGQPQHF.

This chain joins TRBV6-1 and TRBJ1-2; no definite D call. Germline V gene data show CDR1 as MNHNS and CDR2 as SASEGT. Between the trimmed V and J ends, which lost 1 base and 9 bases, there was a span of 12 bases. CDR3 size: 13 residues. CDR3 DNA: TGTGCCAGCAGTGAAGATTGGAGGTCCCGCTACACCTTC. This codes for CASSEDWRSRYTF.

This clone was seen more than once but under ten times. The chain employs TRBV28 and TRBJ2-1, with 7 positions matching TRBD1. The trim removed 4 bases at V and 4 bases at J, leaving 7 bases unmatched. The CDR3 is 15 residues long. Germline loops: CDR1 MDHEN, CDR2 SYDVKM. This chain's CDR3 is CASSSTGLGYNEQFF. CDR3 bases: TGTGCCAGCAGTTCGACAGGGTTGGGGTACAATGAGCAGTTCTTC.

CDR3 sequence: CASSQDHAGRFDEQFF. The CDR3 DNA sequence: TGTGCCAGCAGCCAAGATCATGCTGGGCGCTTCGATGAGCAGTTCTTC. V and J are TRBV3-1 (or the pseudogene TRBV3-2) and TRBJ2-1; D gene unclear. Trimming removed 0 bases at V and 8 bases at J, with 17 bases between. Germline V gene sequence: CDR1 LGHDT, CDR2 YNNKEL (reference sequence). The CDR3 length is 16 residues.

V is TRBV28 and J is TRBJ1-5; D is undetermined. Deletions cut 1 base from V and 2 bases from J, with 9 bases between. The CDR3 contains 15 residues. CDR1 MDHEN and CDR2 SYDVKM come from the germline V gene. CDR3 nucleotides: TGTGCCAGCAGTTTATCCGGGGTGGGCAATCAGCCCCAGCATTTT. It yields the protein CASSLSGVGNQPQHF.

The chain couples TRBV5-1 to TRBJ2-5, with D possibly TRBD1 on 6 matching bases. V was shortened by 2 bases and J by 2 bases, with 7 bases between the two germline ends. The germline V gene encodes CDR1 SGHRS and CDR2 YFSETQ. CDR3 length equals 13 residues. This chain's CDR3 is CASSLQGQETQYF. The CDR3 DNA reads TGCGCCAGCAGCTTACAGGGACAAGAGACCCAGTACTTC.

J is TRBJ1-1 and V is TRBV5-1, with D maybe TRBD1 (6 bases). The germline CDR1 and CDR2 sequences are SGHRS and YFSETQ. V was shortened by 5 bases and J by 5 bases, with 16 bases between the two germline ends. The CDR3 extends over 14 amino acids. The DNA of the CDR3 is TGCGCCAGCAGGACTGAAGGGGGTGGGACTGAAGCTTTCTTT. Translating it yields CASRTEGGGTEAFF.

The V and J genes are TRBV7-2 and TRBJ2-5, with 8 bases fitting TRBD1. The CDR3 consists of 16 residues. J gave up 9 bases and V 1 base, and 13 bases lay outside the gene matches. The germline V gene has CDR1 SGHTA and CDR2 FQGNSA. DNA for the CDR3: TGTGCCAGCAGCTTAGTGGGAACAGGGGGAGCAGGGGCCCAGTACTTC. Translating gives CASSLVGTGGAGAQYF.

The V gene is TRBV3-1 (or the pseudogene TRBV3-2), the J gene TRBJ2-1, with D uncertain. Germline lookup yields CDR1 LGHDT and CDR2 YNNKEL (reference sequence). This CDR3 contains 16 residues. Trimming cost V 5 bases and J 0 bases, with 14 bases left between them. This chain's CDR3 is CASSDITISSYNEQFF. The CDR3, as DNA: TGTGCCAGCAGCGACATAACGATCAGCTCCTACAATGAGCAGTTCTTC.

The rearrangement uses TRBV4-2 and TRBJ2-1; 10 bases are shared with TRBD2. With 4 bases clipped from V and 2 bases from J, the junction kept 14 bases outside the gene matches. Germline CDR1 and CDR2: LGHNA and YNFKEQ. The CDR3 length is 19 residues. The CDR3 sequence: CASSPHPSGSGGAYNEQFF. CDR3 DNA sequence: TGTGCCAGCAGCCCCCACCCTAGCGGGAGCGGTGGGGCCTACAATGAGCAGTTCTTC.

The chain employs TRBV29-1 and TRBJ1-2, with a possible D match to TRBD1 (5 bases). The CDR3 has 12 residues. In germline, CDR1 is SQVTM, CDR2 ANQGSEA. The V gene lost 4 bases and the J gene lost 4 bases, with 10 bases spanning the gap. The CDR3 loop reads CSVVGRTYGYTF. CDR3 nucleotide sequence: TGCAGCGTTGTGGGGCGAACCTATGGCTACACCTTC. Combining the CDR3 with reference TRBV29-1 and TRBJ1-2 gives the whole variable domain SAVISQKPSRDICQRGTSLTIQCQVDSQVTMMFWYRQQPGQSLTLIATANQGSEATYESGFVIDKFPISRPNLTFSTLTVSNMSPEDSSIYLCSVVGRTYGYTFGSGTRLTVV.

J is TRBJ1-4 and V is TRBV7-6; 7 nucleotides agree with TRBD1. V dropped 3 bases and J dropped 3; count of bases not matched to a gene: 4. The CDR3 is 15 residues long. Germline CDR1 and CDR2: SGHVS and FNYEAQ. The DNA for the CDR3 is TGTGCCAGCAGCTTTGACAGGGAGGCTAATGAAAAACTGTTTTTT. Its protein is CASSFDREANEKLFF.

This rearrangement joins TRBV9 to TRBJ1-3; D gene unclear. Germline-derived CDR1 and CDR2 are SGDLS and YYNGEE. CDR3 size: 18 residues. V was shortened by 0 bases and J by 0 bases, with 16 bases between the two germline ends. This CDR3 is CASSVVMQVAGSGNTIYF. DNA for the CDR3: TGTGCCAGCAGCGTAGTTATGCAAGTCGCCGGCTCTGGAAACACCATATATTTT.

The genes are TRBV5-1 and TRBJ1-5; maybe TRBD1 (6 bases). The CDR3 sequence is 16 residues long. CDR1 SGHRS and CDR2 YFSETQ come from the germline V gene. Trimming pared 0 bases from V and 7 bases from J, leaving 17 bases between. CDR3: CASSLGTGGLGQPQHF. The CDR3 DNA follows: TGCGCCAGCAGCTTGGGTACCGGGGGGCTAGGACAGCCCCAGCATTTT.

The table lists this clone with a few counts. The genes are TRBV7-9 and TRBJ1-1; D unresolved. V lost 1 base, J lost 13 bases, and 19 bases lay in between. CDR3 length: 14 amino acids. The germline V gene encodes CDR1 SEHNR and CDR2 FQNEAQ (reference sequence). In nucleotides, the CDR3 is TGTGCCAGCAGCTTAGATAGGATGCGCGGGGTGAGTTTCTTT. Protein product: CASSLDRMRGVSFF.

The chain couples TRBV7-9 to TRBJ1-2; D not certain. Germline CDR1 and CDR2: SEHNR and FQNEAQ (reference sequence). This CDR3 region has 13 residues. The ends were cut back, 1 base at V and 5 bases at J, with 8 bases in the middle. The CDR3 nucleotides are TGTGCCAGCAGCTTAGGAGGTGGTTATGGCTACACCTTC. It encodes CASSLGGGYGYTF. The whole variable domain, remainder taken from reference TRBV7-9 and TRBJ1-2, is DTGVSQNPRHKITKRGQNVTFRCDPISEHNRLYWYRQTLGQGPEFLTYFQNEAQLEKSRLLSDRFSAERPKGSFSTLEIQRTEQGDSAMYLCASSLGGGYGYTFGSGTRLTVV.

In its sample, this clone was seen once. This chain connects TRBV15 to TRBJ1-2; 7 bases are shared with TRBD1. This CDR3 contains 14 residues. Germline V gene lookup returns CDR1 LNHNV and CDR2 YYDKDF (reference sequence). The junction had 3 bases not matched to a gene; V was cut back by 0 bases and J by 5 bases. The CDR3 sequence is CATSRDRGQYGYTF. For the CDR3, the DNA is TGTGCCACCAGCAGAGATCGGGGACAGTATGGCTACACCTTC.

The chain employs TRBV28 and TRBJ1-6, with 10 bases identical to TRBD1. V was clipped by 2 bases and J by 7 bases; unmatched bases: 2. This CDR3 has 15 amino acids. Per germline, CDR1 MDHEN and CDR2 SYDVKM. The CDR3 region is CASSLGDRGNSPLHF. In nucleotides, the CDR3 is TGTGCCAGCAGTTTAGGGGACAGGGGAAATTCACCCCTCCACTTT.

The rearrangement links TRBV9 to TRBJ1-1; no firm D call. CDR3 length: 13 amino acids. Per the germline V gene, CDR1 is SGDLS and CDR2 is YYNGEE. Trimming left V 4 bases short and J 2 bases short, with 9 bases between. CDR3 nucleotide sequence: TGTGCCAGCAGCCTTACACAAAACACTGAAGCTTTCTTT. Its protein product is CASSLTQNTEAFF.

The J gene is TRBJ1-1, the V gene TRBV7-2; no clear D gene. The germline gives CDR1 SGHTA, CDR2 FQGNSA. Trimming removed 1 base from V and 4 bases from J, with 16 bases in between. The CDR3 extends over 16 amino acids. The CDR3 sequence: CASSLVSSGYVTEAFF. CDR3 DNA: TGTGCCAGCAGCTTAGTCTCTTCGGGGTATGTCACTGAAGCTTTCTTT.

This clone was seen more than once but under ten times. This sequence joins TRBV5-1 and TRBJ2-3; tentative D call: TRBD2 (6 bases). CDR1 is SGHRS, CDR2 YFSETQ, per germline. Trimming took 3 bases from V and 4 from J, leaving 18 bases between them. This CDR3 has 16 amino acids. In nucleotides, the CDR3 is TGCGCCAGCAGCTCGCTGCGGGGAACGGGATCAGATACGCAGTATTTT. Translation gives CASSSLRGTGSDTQYF. The full variable domain, completed using reference TRBV5-1 and TRBJ2-3, is KAGVTQTPRYLIKTRGQQVTLSCSPISGHRSVSWYQQTPGQGLQFLFEYFSETQRNKGNFPGRFSGRQFSNSRSEMNVSTLELGDSALYLCASSSLRGTGSDTQYFGPGTRLTVL.

This chain joins TRBV2 and TRBJ1-2; 11 bases map to TRBD1. There are 15 residues in the CDR3. CDR1 is SNHLY, CDR2 FYNNEI, per germline. V trimming: 4 bases; J trimming: 4 bases; junction bases outside the gene matches: 5. The CDR3: CASSAGTGGFYGYTF. The CDR3 region has the DNA TGTGCCAGCAGTGCCGGGACAGGGGGTTTCTATGGCTACACCTTC.

V usage is TRBV12-5 and J usage is TRBJ2-1; D remains unclear. CDR1 and CDR2 from the germline V gene are LGHNT and FRNRAP. CDR3 length: 11 amino acids. V shed 7 bases and J shed 5 bases, with 6 bases lying between them. The CDR3 bases are TGTGCTAGTGCCGGAGACAATGAGCAGTTCTTC. Translation gives CASAGDNEQFF.